The 26 T cell receptor beta chains below all came from one sample that was sequenced in a study of cytomegalovirus exposure and HLA in healthy donors. 60 Vbeta and 13 Jbeta primers were used in PCR. Sequencing used immunoSEQ multiplex PCR; TCRdb keeps in-frame clones, though not all of them. Among 200,000 to 300,000 clones, approximately 84% were seen once, and the ten largest hold about 2%. What was sequenced was PBMCs. All receptors come from a woman in her forties in good health and CMV-seropositive.

The V and J genes are TRBV18 and TRBJ1-4; D is uncertain. Trimming left V 4 bases short and J 4 bases short, with 7 bases between. The germline V gene encodes CDR1 KGHSH and CDR2 LQKENI. CDR3 size: 13 residues. CDR3: CASSLVDNEKLFF. The CDR3 nucleotides read TGTGCCAGCTCACTGGTAGATAATGAAAAACTGTTTTTT.

The chain couples TRBV7-8 to TRBJ2-5; TRBD1 might be the D (7 bases). This CDR3 contains 13 residues. Germline CDR1 SGHVS, CDR2 FQNEAQ. V was clipped by 5 bases and J by 7 bases, with 14 bases between them. In nucleotides, the CDR3 is TGTGCCAGCAGCCCAGGGGGAGGTGGGACCCAGTACTTC. It encodes CASSPGGGGTQYF.

The chain links TRBV4-3 to TRBJ1-1, with TRBD1 as a possible D gene (5 bases). Trimming stripped 0 bases from V and 6 bases from J, with 11 bases between. Germline V CDR1 and CDR2: LGHNA, YSLEER. There are 14 residues in the CDR3. The CDR3, as DNA: TGCGCCAGCAGCCAAGACTGGAGGGGCCCTGAAGCTTTCTTT. Its protein product is CASSQDWRGPEAFF.

V usage is TRBV7-6 and J usage is TRBJ2-7, with D perhaps matching TRBD2 (5 bases). This CDR3 has 15 residues. V lost 4 bases to trimming and J lost 0 bases, with 13 bases between them. CDR1 and CDR2 from the germline V gene are SGHVS and FNYEAQ. The CDR3 DNA follows: TGTGCCAGCAGCTCAGAAACGGGATACTCCTACGAGCAGTACTTC. Protein sequence: CASSSETGYSYEQYF.

Concerning this clone: The sample carries other DNA sequences with the same CDR3. The V and J genes are TRBV7-2 and TRBJ2-7; no definite D call. The CDR3 is 11 amino acids. The V end was cut by 5 bases, the J end by 4 bases, with 6 bases between. Germline-derived CDR1 and CDR2 are SGHTA and FQGNSA. In DNA, the CDR3 is TGTGCCAGCAGCGCTAGTTACGAGCAGTACTTC. Translation gives CASSASYEQYF.

The chain's CDR3 is CASNQRYTEAFF. CDR3 in DNA: TGTGCCAGTAACCAGAGGTACACTGAAGCTTTCTTT. The rearrangement joins TRBV19 to TRBJ1-1; D is ambiguous. The germline V gene has CDR1 LNHDA and CDR2 SQIVND (reference sequence). With 7 bases removed from V and 3 bases from J, the gap between germline ends came to 9 bases. The CDR3 sequence is 12 residues long.

This clone was detected once. The chain is built from TRBV7-2 and TRBJ2-7; D is possibly TRBD2 (7 bases). V was pared by 7 bases and J by 5 bases, with 21 bases between. The CDR3 spans 15 residues. Looked up from germline, CDR1 is SGHTA and CDR2 is FQGNSA. Here the CDR3 DNA reads TGTGCCAGCACCCTAAGACGAAGCGGGACACACGAGCAGTACTTC. Its translation: CASTLRRSGTHEQYF.

This chain joins TRBV7-9 and TRBJ1-4, with D unclear. The ends were cut back, 5 bases at V and 5 bases at J, with 18 bases in the middle. The CDR3 contains 16 residues. Germline CDR1 reads SEHNR; CDR2 reads FQNEAQ (reference sequence). The CDR3: CASSPPRGKSNEKLFF. The CDR3 coding sequence is TGTGCCAGCAGCCCCCCCCGGGGAAAATCGAATGAAAAACTGTTTTTT.

The chain uses TRBV19 and TRBJ2-2; 7 positions agree with TRBD2. Trimming cost V 5 bases and J 3 bases; bases outside gene matches: 9. Germline V CDR1 and CDR2: LNHDA, SQIVND (reference sequence). The CDR3 covers 16 residues. Here the CDR3 DNA reads TGTGCCAGTAGTCCCCTCCTGGGGAGGGACACCGGGGAGCTGTTTTTT. It yields the protein CASSPLLGRDTGELFF.

This rearrangement joins TRBV13 to TRBJ2-3, with 9 positions matching TRBD2. Germline V gives CDR1 PRHDT, CDR2 FYEKMQ (reference sequence). The V gene end was trimmed by 2 bases and the J gene end by 2 bases; junction bases not matched to a gene: 5. The length of the CDR3 is 16 residues. Written as DNA, the CDR3 is TGTGCCAGCAGCTTATTTCTAGCGGGACTCACAGATACGCAGTATTTT. It codes for CASSLFLAGLTDTQYF.

The chain employs TRBV7-6 and TRBJ2-5; tentative D call: TRBD2 (5 bases). The tail of the sequence fits TRBJ2-7 better, so the J call may be wrong. Per the germline V gene, CDR1 is SGHVS and CDR2 is FNYEAQ. The CDR3 covers 11 residues. CDR3 in DNA: TGTGCCAGCAGCCCCGGAGGCGAGCAGTACTTC. Translation gives CASSPGGEQYF.

Written as DNA, the CDR3 is TGTGCCAGCAGCTCCCGGACAGGGGATAATGAGCAGTTCTTC. Its translation is CASSSRTGDNEQFF. This chain connects TRBV7-7 to TRBJ2-1; 9 nucleotides agree with TRBD1. From germline, CDR1 is SSHAT and CDR2 FNYEAQ (reference sequence). This CDR3 is built from 14 residues. Trimming took 4 bases from V and 7 from J; bases not matched to a gene: 5. Using reference TRBV7-7 and TRBJ2-1 for the parts outside the CDR3, the full variable domain is GAGVSQSPRYKVTKRGQDVTLRCDPISSHATLYWYQQALGQGPEFLTYFNYEAQPDKSGLPSDRFSAERPEGSISTLTIQRTEQRDSAMYRCASSSRTGDNEQFFGPGTRLTVL.

The V and J genes are TRBV30 and TRBJ2-5, with D hard to call. Germline V gives CDR1 GTSNPN, CDR2 SVGIG (reference sequence). There are 13 residues in the CDR3. The ends were cut back, 0 bases at V and 4 bases at J, with 9 bases in the middle. The CDR3 protein is CAWSVRLGETQYF. The CDR3 region has the DNA TGTGCCTGGAGTGTACGACTGGGAGAGACCCAGTACTTC.

The V call is TRBV6-5, the J call TRBJ2-1; 11 positions agree with TRBD2. This CDR3 spans 12 amino acids. Germline CDR1 reads MNHEY; CDR2 reads SVGAGI. The CDR3 DNA reads TGTCCTTGGACTAGCGGGCGTGGTGAGCAGTTCTTC. Its protein product is CPWTSGRGEQFF.

The genes are TRBV4-3 and TRBJ1-1; 9 bases agree with TRBD1. With 2 bases clipped from V and 12 bases from J, the junction kept 7 bases outside the gene matches. CDR3 size: 13 residues. In germline, CDR1 is LGHNA, CDR2 YSLEER. This chain's CDR3 is CASSQTDRGGTFF. The CDR3 DNA is TGCGCCAGCAGCCAAACAGACAGGGGGGGGACTTTCTTT.

This clone appeared once. The chain links TRBV5-1 to TRBJ2-1, with 14 bases that match TRBD2. The CDR3 covers 15 residues. V lost 2 bases and J lost 14; bases outside the gene matches: 9. Germline values: CDR1 SGHRS, CDR2 YFSETQ. CDR3 region: CASSFGLAGGSLEFF. Here the CDR3 DNA reads TGCGCCAGCAGCTTCGGACTAGCGGGAGGCTCCCTGGAGTTCTTC.

The rearrangement links TRBV5-1 to TRBJ2-5; 7 nucleotides line up with TRBD2. The J call could be wrong; TRBJ2-7 is a better fit for the DNA end. This CDR3 is 14 amino acids long. Germline V gene sequence: CDR1 SGHRS, CDR2 YFSETQ. The CDR3 DNA reads TGCGCCAGCAGCCGCGGGGAGGGCGGCTACGAGCAGTACTTC. Encoded protein: CASSRGEGGYEQYF.

The sample holds one count of this clone. The J gene is TRBJ1-2, the V gene TRBV27; no clear D gene. The V end lost 6 bases, the J end lost 2 bases, and 13 bases lay between the germline ends. Per the germline V gene, CDR1 is MNHEY and CDR2 is SMNVEV (reference sequence). The CDR3 is 14 amino acids. The CDR3 sequence is CASRSGFTNYGYTF. The CDR3 DNA is TGTGCCAGCAGATCAGGATTCACCAACTATGGCTACACCTTC.

The chain uses TRBV5-1 and TRBJ2-7; TRBD2 agrees at 12 bases. With V trimmed by 0 bases and J by 7 bases, 2 bases remained unmatched. The length of the CDR3 is 14 residues. Looked up from germline, CDR1 is SGHRS and CDR2 is YFSETQ. The DNA of the CDR3 is TGCGCCAGCAGCTTGGAACTAGCGGGGGGTGAGCAGTACTTC. Translating it yields CASSLELAGGEQYF.

The chain uses TRBV5-4 and TRBJ2-2, with 8 bases identical to TRBD2. The germline CDR1 and CDR2 sequences are SGHNT and YYREEE (reference sequence). This CDR3 region has 15 residues. The trim removed 4 bases at V and 6 bases at J, leaving 8 bases unmatched. The CDR3 DNA is TGTGCCAGCAGCGAACCGGGACTAGTAGCCGGGGAGCTGTTTTTT. Encoded protein: CASSEPGLVAGELFF.

J is TRBJ1-2 and V is TRBV5-1, with 7 bases aligning to TRBD1. The V gene end was trimmed by 4 bases and the J gene end by 3 bases; junction bases not matched to a gene: 6. From germline, CDR1 is SGHRS and CDR2 YFSETQ. The CDR3 contains 14 residues. CDR3 coding DNA: TGCGCCAGCAGCCAAGGGACAGCCGACTATGGCTACACCTTC. Protein sequence: CASSQGTADYGYTF.

This chain connects TRBV6-1 to TRBJ2-7; D remains ambiguous. The CDR3 has 12 amino acids. Germline V gives CDR1 MNHNS, CDR2 SASEGT. Trimming stripped 7 bases from V and 4 bases from J, with 11 bases between. This CDR3 is CASTEDSYEQYF. The DNA for the CDR3 is TGTGCCAGCACGGAAGACTCGTACGAGCAGTACTTC.

This clone was detected a few times. The chain combines TRBV30 with TRBJ1-2, with D perhaps matching TRBD1 (5 bases). Per the germline V gene, CDR1 is GTSNPN and CDR2 is SVGIG (reference sequence). V was trimmed by 2 bases and J by 4 bases, leaving 11 bases between them. The CDR3 contains 13 residues. DNA of the CDR3: TGTGCCTGGAGTACGGACGGGGGCTATGGCTACACCTTC. Encoded protein: CAWSTDGGYGYTF.

The chain is built from TRBV5-1 and TRBJ2-3; D remains ambiguous. CDR3 length: 14 amino acids. Germline V lookup: CDR1 SGHRS, CDR2 YFSETQ. Trimming took off 4 bases at V and 0 bases at J, with 9 bases between the two ends. CDR3 amino acids: CASSEQASTDTQYF. The CDR3 DNA is TGCGCCAGCAGCGAGCAGGCTAGCACAGATACGCAGTATTTT.

J is TRBJ2-7 and V is TRBV25-1; D not certain. The CDR3 contains 13 residues. V gave up 4 bases and J gave up 3 bases, with 10 bases separating them. The germline gives CDR1 MGHDK, CDR2 SYGVNS. DNA of the CDR3: TGTGCCAGCAGTGTGAACAGCTACTACGAGCAGTACTTC. Translated: CASSVNSYYEQYF.

The CDR3 protein is CASSFDSLSGNTIYF. The CDR3 DNA reads TGTGCCAGCAGTTTCGACAGCCTCTCTGGAAACACCATATATTTT. The V gene is TRBV6-5, the J gene TRBJ1-3; D is possibly TRBD1 (5 bases). V was trimmed by 4 bases and J by 0 bases, leaving 10 bases between them. This CDR3 is 15 amino acids long. Germline lookup yields CDR1 MNHEY and CDR2 SVGAGI.